This T cell receptor beta chain was found in a study of CD8 T cells in ankylosing spondylitis. The germline V gene encodes CDR1 MGHDK and CDR2 SYGVNS. The germline V and J ends were trimmed by 3 bases and 9 bases, with 9 bases remaining between them. The CDR3 is made up of 13 amino acids. In TCRdb, the 5' RACE reads were re-called with MiXCR into one record per CDR3 protein. The sample lists roughly 230,000 distinct CDR3 sequences, 18% occurring once. In its sample, this clonotype was seen a few times. The sample taken for sequencing was blood, either unsorted or a sorted T cell fraction (not recorded which). The sequence came from a male donor with ankylosing spondylitis or in good health (not recorded which). V usage is TRBV25-1 and J usage is TRBJ1-6; no firm D call. The CDR3 loop is CASSDDRISPLHF. In DNA, the CDR3 is TGTGCCAGCAGTGACGACCGGATTTCACCCCTCCACTTT. The full variable domain, completed using reference TRBV25-1 and TRBJ1-6, is EADIYQTPRYLVIGTGKKITLECSQTMGHDKMYWYQQDPGMELHLIHYSYGVNSTEKGDLSSESTVSRIRTEHFPLTLESARPSHTSQYLCASSDDRISPLHFGNGTRLTVT.